This TCR beta chain appears in the sequencing data of a study of neurological immune-mediated disorders. The germline CDR1 and CDR2 sequences are MDHEN and SYDVKM. Trimming shortened V by 4 bases and J by 4 bases, and 16 bases separated the two germline ends. There are 15 residues in the CDR3. This clonotype has a count of ten or more. The cDNA was synthesized by means of template-switch 5'RACE, which was carried out with 10-nucleotide random UMIs. TCRdb reprocessed the 5' RACE reads via MiXCR and lists one record per CDR3 protein. The table has tens of thousands of distinct CDR3 sequences, about 4.2% seen once.

Material for sequencing was CD4+ T cells from blood. The sequence was collected from a woman aged 35 to 49 with multiple sclerosis. This chain joins TRBV28 and TRBJ1-2, with D possibly matching TRBD1 (5 bases). This CDR3 reads CASSWGAVLTYGYTF. CDR3 nucleotides: TGTGCCAGCAGTTGGGGCGCTGTTCTCACCTATGGCTACACCTTC.